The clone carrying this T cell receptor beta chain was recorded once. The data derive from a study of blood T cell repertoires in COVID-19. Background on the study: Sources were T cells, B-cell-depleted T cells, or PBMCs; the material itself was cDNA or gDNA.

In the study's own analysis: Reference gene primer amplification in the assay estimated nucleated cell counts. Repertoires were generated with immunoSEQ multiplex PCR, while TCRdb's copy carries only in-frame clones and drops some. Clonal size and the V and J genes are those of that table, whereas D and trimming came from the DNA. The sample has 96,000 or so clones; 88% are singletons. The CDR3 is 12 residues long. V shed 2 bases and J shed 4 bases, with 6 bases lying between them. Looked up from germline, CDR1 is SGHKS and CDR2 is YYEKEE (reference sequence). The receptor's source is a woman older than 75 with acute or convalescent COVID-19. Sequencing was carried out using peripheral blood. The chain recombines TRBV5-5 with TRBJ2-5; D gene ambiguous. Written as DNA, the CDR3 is TGTGCCAGCAGCTTTCCGAGAGAGACCCAGTACTTC. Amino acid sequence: CASSFPRETQYF.